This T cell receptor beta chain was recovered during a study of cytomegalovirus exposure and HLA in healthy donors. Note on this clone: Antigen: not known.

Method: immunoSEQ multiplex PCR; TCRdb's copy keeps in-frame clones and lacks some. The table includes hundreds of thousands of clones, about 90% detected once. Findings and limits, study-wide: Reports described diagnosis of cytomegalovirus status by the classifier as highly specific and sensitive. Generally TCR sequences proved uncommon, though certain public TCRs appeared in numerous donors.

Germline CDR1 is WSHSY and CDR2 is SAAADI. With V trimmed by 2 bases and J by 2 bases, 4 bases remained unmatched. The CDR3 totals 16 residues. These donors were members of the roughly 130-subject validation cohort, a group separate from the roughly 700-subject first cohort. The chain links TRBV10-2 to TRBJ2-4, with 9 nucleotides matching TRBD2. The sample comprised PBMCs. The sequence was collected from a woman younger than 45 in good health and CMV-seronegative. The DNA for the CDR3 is TGCGCCAGCAGTGAGAGGGCGGGAGGGTCCAAAAACATTCAGTACTTC. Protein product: CASSERAGGSKNIQYF.